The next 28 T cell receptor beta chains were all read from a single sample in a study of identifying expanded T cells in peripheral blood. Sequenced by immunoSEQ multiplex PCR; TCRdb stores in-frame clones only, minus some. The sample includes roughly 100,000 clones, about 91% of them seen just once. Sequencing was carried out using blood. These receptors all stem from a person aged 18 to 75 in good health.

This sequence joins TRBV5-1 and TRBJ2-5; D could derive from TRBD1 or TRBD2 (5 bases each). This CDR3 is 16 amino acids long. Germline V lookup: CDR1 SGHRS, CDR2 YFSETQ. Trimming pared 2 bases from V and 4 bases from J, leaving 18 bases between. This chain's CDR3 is CASSLSGRRMGETQYF. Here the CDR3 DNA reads TGCGCCAGCAGCTTATCGGGACGGCGAATGGGAGAGACCCAGTACTTC.

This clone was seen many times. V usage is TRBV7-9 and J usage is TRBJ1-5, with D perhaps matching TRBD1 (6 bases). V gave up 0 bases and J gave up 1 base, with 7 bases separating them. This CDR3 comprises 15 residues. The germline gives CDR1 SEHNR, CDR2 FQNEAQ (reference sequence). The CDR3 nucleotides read TGTGCCAGCAGCTTAGCAGACAGGAGCAATCAGCCCCAGCATTTT. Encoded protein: CASSLADRSNQPQHF.

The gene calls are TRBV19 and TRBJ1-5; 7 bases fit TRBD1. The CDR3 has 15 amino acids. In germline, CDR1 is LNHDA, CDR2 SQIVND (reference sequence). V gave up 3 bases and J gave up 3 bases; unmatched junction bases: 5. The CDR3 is CASSIGGQNNQPQHF. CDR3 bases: TGTGCCAGTAGTATTGGGGGACAGAACAATCAGCCCCAGCATTTT.

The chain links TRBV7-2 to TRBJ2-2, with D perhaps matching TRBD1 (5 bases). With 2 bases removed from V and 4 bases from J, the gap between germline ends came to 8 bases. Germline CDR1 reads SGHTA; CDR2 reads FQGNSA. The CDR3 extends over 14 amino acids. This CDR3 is CASSLSRGTGELFF. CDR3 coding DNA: TGTGCCAGCAGCTTATCAAGGGGCACCGGGGAGCTGTTTTTT.

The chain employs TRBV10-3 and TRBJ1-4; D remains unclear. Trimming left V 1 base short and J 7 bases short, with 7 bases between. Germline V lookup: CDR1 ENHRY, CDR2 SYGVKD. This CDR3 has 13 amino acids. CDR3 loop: CAISEFDGEKLFF. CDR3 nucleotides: TGTGCCATCAGTGAGTTTGACGGTGAAAAACTGTTTTTT.

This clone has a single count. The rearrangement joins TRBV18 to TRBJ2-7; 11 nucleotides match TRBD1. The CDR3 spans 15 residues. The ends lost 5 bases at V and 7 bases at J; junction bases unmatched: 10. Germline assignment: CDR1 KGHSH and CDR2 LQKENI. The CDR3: CASSSYGQGAGEQYF. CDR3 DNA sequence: TGTGCCAGCTCATCATACGGACAGGGGGCGGGGGAGCAGTACTTC.

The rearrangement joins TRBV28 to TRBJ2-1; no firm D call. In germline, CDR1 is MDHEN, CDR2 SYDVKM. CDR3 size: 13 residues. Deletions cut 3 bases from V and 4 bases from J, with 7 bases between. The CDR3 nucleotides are TGTGCCAGCAGTTTGGGCAGATACAATGAGCAGTTCTTC. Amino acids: CASSLGRYNEQFF.

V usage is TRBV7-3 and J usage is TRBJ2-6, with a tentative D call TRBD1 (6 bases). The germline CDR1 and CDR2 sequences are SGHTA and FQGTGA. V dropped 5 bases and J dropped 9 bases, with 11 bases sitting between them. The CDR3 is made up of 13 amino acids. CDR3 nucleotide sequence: TGTGCCAGCAGCCCGGACAGACTCAACGTCCTGACTTTC. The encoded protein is CASSPDRLNVLTF.

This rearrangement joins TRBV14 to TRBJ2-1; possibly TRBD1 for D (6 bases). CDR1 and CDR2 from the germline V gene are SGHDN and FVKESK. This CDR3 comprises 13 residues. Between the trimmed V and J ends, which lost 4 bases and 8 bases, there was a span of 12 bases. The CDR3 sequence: CASSPYRDYEQFF. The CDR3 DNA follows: TGTGCCAGCAGCCCCTACAGGGATTATGAGCAGTTCTTC.

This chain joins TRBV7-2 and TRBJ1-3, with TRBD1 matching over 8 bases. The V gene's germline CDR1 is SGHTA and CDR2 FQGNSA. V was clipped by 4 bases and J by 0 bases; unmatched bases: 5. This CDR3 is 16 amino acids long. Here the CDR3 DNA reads TGTGCCAGCAGCTCGGGACAGGCAACCTCTGGAAACACCATATATTTT. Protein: CASSSGQATSGNTIYF.

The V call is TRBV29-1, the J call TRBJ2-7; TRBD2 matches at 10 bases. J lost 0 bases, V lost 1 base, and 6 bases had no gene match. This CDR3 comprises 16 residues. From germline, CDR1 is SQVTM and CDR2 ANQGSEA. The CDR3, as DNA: TGCAGCGTTGAAGGGCTAGCGGGAGAGTTCTCCTACGAGCAGTACTTC. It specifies CSVEGLAGEFSYEQYF.

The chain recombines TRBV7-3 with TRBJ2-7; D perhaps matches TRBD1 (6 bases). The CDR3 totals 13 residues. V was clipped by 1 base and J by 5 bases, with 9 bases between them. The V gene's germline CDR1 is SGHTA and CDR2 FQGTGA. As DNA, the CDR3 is TGTGCCAGCAGCTTAAACAACAGGGACGAGCAGTACTTC. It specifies CASSLNNRDEQYF.

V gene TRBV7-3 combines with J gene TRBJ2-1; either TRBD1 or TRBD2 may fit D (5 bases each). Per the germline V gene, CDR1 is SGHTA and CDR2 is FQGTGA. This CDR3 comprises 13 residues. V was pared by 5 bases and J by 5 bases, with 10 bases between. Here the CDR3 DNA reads TGTGCCAGCAGCCGGGACCAAAACAATGAGCAGTTCTTC. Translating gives CASSRDQNNEQFF.

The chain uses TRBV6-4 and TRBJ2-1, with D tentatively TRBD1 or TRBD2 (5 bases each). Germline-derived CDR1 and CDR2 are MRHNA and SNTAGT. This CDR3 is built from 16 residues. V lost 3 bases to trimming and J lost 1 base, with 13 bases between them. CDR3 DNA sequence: TGTGCCAGCAGTGAATGGGGGACCCCTTCCTACAATGAGCAGTTCTTC. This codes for CASSEWGTPSYNEQFF.

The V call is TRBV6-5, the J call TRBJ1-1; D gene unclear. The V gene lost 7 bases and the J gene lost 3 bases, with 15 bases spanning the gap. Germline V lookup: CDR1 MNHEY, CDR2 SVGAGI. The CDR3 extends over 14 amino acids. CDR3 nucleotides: TGTGCCAGCAAGCCCTCGGAGGGTGACACTGAAGCTTTCTTT. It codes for CASKPSEGDTEAFF.

In DNA form, the CDR3 reads TGTGCCAGCAGTGGCGAGATTGAGCAGTTCTTC. Translated: CASSGEIEQFF. The chain employs TRBV2 and TRBJ2-1; D is undetermined. Between the trimmed V and J ends, which lost 4 bases and 9 bases, there was a span of 7 bases. The CDR3 has 11 amino acids. Germline lookup yields CDR1 SNHLY and CDR2 FYNNEI. Full variable domain (outside the CDR3, taken from reference TRBV2 and TRBJ2-1): EPEVTQTPSHQVTQMGQEVILRCVPISNHLYFYWYRQILGQKVEFLVSFYNNEISEKSEIFDDQFSVERPDGSNFTLKIRSTKLEDSAMYFCASSGEIEQFFGPGTRLTVL.

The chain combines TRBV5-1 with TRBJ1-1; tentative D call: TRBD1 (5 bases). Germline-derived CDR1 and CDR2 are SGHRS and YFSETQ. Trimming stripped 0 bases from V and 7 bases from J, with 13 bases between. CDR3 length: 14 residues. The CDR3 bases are TGCGCCAGCAGCTTGGGAGAGGGGCGGGGTGAAGCTTTCTTT. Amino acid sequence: CASSLGEGRGEAFF.

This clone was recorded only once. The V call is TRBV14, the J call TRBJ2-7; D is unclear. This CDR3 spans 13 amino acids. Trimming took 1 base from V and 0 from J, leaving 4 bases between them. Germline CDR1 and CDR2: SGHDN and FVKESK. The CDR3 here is CASSQVSSYEQYF. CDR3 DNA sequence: TGTGCCAGCAGCCAAGTCAGCTCCTACGAGCAGTACTTC.

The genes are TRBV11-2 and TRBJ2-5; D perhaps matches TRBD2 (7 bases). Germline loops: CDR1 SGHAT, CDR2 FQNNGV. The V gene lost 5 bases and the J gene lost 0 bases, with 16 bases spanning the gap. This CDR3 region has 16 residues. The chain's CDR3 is CASSQAGQKYQETQYF. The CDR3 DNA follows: TGTGCCAGCAGCCAAGCGGGACAAAAGTACCAAGAGACCCAGTACTTC.

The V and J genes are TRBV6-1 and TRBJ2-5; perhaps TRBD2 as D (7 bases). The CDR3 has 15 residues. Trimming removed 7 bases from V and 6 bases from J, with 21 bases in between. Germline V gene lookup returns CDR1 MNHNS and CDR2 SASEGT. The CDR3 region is CASILRGAEGKTQYF. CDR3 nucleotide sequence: TGTGCCAGCATCTTACGGGGGGCCGAGGGGAAGACCCAGTACTTC.

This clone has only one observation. CDR3 bases: TGTGCCAGCAGCGTAGCGGACAGGCTATGGGCCTACGAGCAGTACTTC. Its protein product is CASSVADRLWAYEQYF. The chain links TRBV9 to TRBJ2-7, with TRBD1 matching 7 bases. The ends lost 0 bases at V and 2 bases at J; junction bases unmatched: 8. The germline CDR1 and CDR2 sequences are SGDLS and YYNGEE. The CDR3 totals 16 residues.

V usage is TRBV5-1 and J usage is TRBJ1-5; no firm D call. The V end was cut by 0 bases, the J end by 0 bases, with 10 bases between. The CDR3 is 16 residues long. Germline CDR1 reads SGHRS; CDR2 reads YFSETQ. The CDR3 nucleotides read TGCGCCAGCAGCTTGGGGGGAGGTGATAGCAATCAGCCCCAGCATTTT. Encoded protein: CASSLGGGDSNQPQHF.

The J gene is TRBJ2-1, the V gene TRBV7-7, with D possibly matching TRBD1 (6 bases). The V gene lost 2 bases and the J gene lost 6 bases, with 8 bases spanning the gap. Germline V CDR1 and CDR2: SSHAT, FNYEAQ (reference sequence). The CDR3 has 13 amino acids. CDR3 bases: TGTGCCAGCAGCTTATCAGGGGTCAATGAGCAGTTCTTC. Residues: CASSLSGVNEQFF. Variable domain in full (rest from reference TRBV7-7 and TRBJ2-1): GAGVSQSPRYKVTKRGQDVTLRCDPISSHATLYWYQQALGQGPEFLTYFNYEAQPDKSGLPSDRFSAERPEGSISTLTIQRTEQRDSAMYRCASSLSGVNEQFFGPGTRLTVL.

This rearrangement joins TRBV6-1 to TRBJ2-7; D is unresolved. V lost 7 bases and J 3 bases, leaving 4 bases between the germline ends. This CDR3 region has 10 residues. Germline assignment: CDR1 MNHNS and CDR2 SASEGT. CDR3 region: CASTDYEQYF. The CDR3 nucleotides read TGTGCCAGCACTGACTACGAGCAGTACTTC.

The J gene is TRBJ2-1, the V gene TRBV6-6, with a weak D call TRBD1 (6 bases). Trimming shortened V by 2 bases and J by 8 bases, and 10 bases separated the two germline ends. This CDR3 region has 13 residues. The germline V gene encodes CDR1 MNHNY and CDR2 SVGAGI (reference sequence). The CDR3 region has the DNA TGTGCCAGCAGTTACCGGGCAGGGGATGAGCAGTTCTTC. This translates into CASSYRAGDEQFF.

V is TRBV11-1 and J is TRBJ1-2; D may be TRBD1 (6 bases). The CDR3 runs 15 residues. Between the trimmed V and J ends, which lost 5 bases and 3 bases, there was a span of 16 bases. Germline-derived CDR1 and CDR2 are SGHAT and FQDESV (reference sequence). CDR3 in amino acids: CASSPGEGGYYGYTF. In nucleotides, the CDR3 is TGTGCCAGCAGCCCAGGCGAAGGGGGATACTATGGCTACACCTTC.

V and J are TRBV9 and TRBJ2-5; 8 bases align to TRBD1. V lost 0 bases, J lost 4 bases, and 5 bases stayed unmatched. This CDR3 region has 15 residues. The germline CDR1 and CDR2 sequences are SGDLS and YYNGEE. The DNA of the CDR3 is TGTGCCAGCAGCGTAGTTCCCGGACAGGGAGAGACCCAGTACTTC. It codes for CASSVVPGQGETQYF.

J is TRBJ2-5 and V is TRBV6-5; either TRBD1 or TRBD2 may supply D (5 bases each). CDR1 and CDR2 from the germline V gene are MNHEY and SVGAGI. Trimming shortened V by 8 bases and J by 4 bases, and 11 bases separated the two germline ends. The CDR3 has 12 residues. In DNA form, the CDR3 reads TGTGCCAGCTCGGGGCTGCGAGAGACCCAGTACTTC. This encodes CASSGLRETQYF.